This T cell receptor (beta chain) was sequenced during a study of T cells after posttransplantation cyclophosphamide. Trimming pared 0 bases from V and 3 bases from J, leaving 15 bases between. The CDR3 has 16 amino acids. Produced via immunoSEQ multiplex PCR; TCRdb's table is partial and in-frame only. This repertoire shows 10,000 to 12,000 clones, around 96% found once; its top ten account for 0.3%. V gene TRBV23-1 combines with J gene TRBJ2-7, with D possibly matching TRBD2 (5 bases). TRBV23-1 is recorded as an ORF, its role being uncertain. The TCR was taken from a man aged 25 to 45 in good health and a related stem cell transplant donor. The specimen sequenced was naive CD8+ T cells sorted from PBMCs. For the CDR3, the DNA is TGCGCCAGCAGTCAATCAGCACTAGGGTACCTCTACGAGCAGTACTTC. This codes for CASSQSALGYLYEQYF.